Sequencing of this T cell receptor (beta chain) was carried out in a study of T cell responses to AZD1222 COVID-19 vaccine. Study-wide findings and caveats: Nearly half of spike-specific TCRs reportedly target unmutated variant regions.

Clones were read by immunoSEQ multiplex PCR, and TCRdb kept only the in-frame ones, dropping some. The sample lists over 110,000 clones, 85% to 90% seen once, with around 1.5% in the top ten. The V gene lost 0 bases and the J gene lost 5 bases, with 8 bases spanning the gap. Germline assignment: CDR1 SGHRS and CDR2 YFSETQ. There are 13 residues in the CDR3. Worth noting for this clone: Its specificity is not known.

Sequenced material: peripheral blood, taken on day 0 of AZD1222 vaccination. The sequence was collected from an adult in good health. The genes are TRBV5-1 and TRBJ1-2; D uncertain. CDR3 nucleotides: TGCGCCAGCAGCTTGGTGGCGGAATATGGCTACACCTTC. This gives the protein CASSLVAEYGYTF.